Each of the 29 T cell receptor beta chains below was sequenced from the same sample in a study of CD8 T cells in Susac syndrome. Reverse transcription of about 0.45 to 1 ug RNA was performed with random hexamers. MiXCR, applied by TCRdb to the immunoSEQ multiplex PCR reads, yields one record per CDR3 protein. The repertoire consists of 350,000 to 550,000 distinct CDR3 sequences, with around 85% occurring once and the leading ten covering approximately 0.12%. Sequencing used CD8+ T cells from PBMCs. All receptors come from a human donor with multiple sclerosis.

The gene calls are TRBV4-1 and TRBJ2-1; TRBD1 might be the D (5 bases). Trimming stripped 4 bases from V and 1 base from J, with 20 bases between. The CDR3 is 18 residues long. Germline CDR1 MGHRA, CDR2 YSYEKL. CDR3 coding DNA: TGCGCCAGCAGCCCTCCTGCGAGGACATTCATTTCCTACAATGAGCAGTTCTTC. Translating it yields CASSPPARTFISYNEQFF.

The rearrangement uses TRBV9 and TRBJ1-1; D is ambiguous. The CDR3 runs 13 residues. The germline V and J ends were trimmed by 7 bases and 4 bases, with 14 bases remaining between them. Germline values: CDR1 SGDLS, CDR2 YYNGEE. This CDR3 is CASSGRLGTEAFF. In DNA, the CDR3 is TGTGCCAGCTCCGGGCGCTTGGGCACTGAAGCTTTCTTT.

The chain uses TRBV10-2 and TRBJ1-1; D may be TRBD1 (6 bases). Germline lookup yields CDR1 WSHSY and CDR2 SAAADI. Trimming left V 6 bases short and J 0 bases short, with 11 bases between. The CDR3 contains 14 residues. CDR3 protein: CASSDRFMNTEAFF. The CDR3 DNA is TGCGCCAGCAGCGACAGGTTTATGAACACTGAAGCTTTCTTT.

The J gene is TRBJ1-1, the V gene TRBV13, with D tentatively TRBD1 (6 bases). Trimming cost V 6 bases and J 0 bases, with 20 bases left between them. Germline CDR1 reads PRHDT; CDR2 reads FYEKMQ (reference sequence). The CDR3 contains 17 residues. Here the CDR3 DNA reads TGTGCCAGCAGAGAGACAGGCTCCCGAGGTTTGAACACTGAAGCTTTCTTT. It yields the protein CASRETGSRGLNTEAFF.

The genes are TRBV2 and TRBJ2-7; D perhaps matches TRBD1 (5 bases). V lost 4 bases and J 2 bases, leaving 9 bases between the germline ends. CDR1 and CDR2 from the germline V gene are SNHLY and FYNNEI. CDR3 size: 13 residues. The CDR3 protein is CASSGGAAYEQYF. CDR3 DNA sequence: TGTGCCAGCAGTGGGGGCGCCGCCTACGAGCAGTACTTC.

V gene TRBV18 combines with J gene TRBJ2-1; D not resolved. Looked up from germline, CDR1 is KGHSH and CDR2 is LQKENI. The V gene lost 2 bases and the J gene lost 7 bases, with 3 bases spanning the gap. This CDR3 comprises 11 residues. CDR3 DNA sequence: TGTGCCAGCTCACCAGAGAATGAGCAGTTCTTC. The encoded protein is CASSPENEQFF. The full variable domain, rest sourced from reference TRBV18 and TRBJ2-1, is NAGVMQNPRHLVRRRGQEARLRCSPMKGHSHVYWYRQLPEEGLKFMVYLQKENIIDESGMPKERFSAEFPKEGPSILRIQQVVRGDSAAYFCASSPENEQFFGPGTRLTVL.

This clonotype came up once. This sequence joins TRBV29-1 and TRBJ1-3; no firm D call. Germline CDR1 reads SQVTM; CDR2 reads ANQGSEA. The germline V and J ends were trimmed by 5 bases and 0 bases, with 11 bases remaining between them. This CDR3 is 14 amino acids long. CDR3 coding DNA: TGCAGCGTTTTGATGGATAACTCTGGAAACACCATATATTTT. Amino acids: CSVLMDNSGNTIYF.

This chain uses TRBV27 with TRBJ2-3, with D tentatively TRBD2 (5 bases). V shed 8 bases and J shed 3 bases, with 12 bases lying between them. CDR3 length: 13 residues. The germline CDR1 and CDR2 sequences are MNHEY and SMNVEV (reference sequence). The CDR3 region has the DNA TGTGCCAGCGGGAGTTTAGAGACAGATACGCAGTATTTT. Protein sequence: CASGSLETDTQYF.

The CDR3 region is CASSSLANTGELFF. CDR3 coding DNA: TGTGCCAGCAGTAGCCTCGCGAACACCGGGGAGCTGTTTTTT. The chain has TRBV6-6 and TRBJ2-2; D ambiguous. Trimming stripped 5 bases from V and 0 bases from J, with 7 bases between. The CDR3 contains 14 residues. The germline V gene has CDR1 MNHNY and CDR2 SVGAGI (reference sequence).

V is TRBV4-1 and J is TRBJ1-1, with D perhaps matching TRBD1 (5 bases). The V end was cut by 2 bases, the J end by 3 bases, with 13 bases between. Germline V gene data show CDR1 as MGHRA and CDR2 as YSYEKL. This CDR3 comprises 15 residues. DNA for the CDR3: TGCGCCAGCAGCCAACTGGGGGAGGAATACACTGAAGCTTTCTTT. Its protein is CASSQLGEEYTEAFF.

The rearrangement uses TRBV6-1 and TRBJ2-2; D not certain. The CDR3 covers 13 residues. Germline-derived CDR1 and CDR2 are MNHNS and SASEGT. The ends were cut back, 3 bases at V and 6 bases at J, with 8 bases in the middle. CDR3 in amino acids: CASSEGFPGELFF. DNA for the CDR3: TGTGCCAGCAGTGAGGGTTTTCCCGGGGAGCTGTTTTTT.

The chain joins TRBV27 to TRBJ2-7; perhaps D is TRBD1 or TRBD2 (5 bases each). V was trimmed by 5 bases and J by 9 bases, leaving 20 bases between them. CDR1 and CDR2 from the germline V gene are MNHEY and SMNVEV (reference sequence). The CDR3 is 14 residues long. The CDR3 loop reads CASSPDEGRLGQYF. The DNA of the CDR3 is TGTGCCAGCAGTCCGGATGAGGGGCGGTTGGGGCAGTACTTC.

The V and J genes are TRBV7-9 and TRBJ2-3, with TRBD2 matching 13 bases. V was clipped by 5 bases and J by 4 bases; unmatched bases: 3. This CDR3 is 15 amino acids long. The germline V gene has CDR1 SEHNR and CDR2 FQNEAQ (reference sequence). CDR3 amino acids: CASSHTSGRADTQYF. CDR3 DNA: TGTGCCAGCAGCCATACTAGCGGGAGGGCAGATACGCAGTATTTT.

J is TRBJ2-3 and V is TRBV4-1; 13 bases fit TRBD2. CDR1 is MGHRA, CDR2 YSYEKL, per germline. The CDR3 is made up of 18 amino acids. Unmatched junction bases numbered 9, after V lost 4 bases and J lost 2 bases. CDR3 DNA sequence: TGCGCCAGCAGCCTTGACCCGGGACTAGCGGGGTCCACAGATACGCAGTATTTT. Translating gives CASSLDPGLAGSTDTQYF.

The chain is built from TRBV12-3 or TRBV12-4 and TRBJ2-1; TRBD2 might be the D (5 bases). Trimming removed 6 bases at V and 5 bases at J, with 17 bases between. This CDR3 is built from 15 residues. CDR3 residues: CASRLTGNPDNEQFF. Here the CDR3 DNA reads TGTGCCAGCAGACTAACGGGAAACCCAGACAATGAGCAGTTCTTC.

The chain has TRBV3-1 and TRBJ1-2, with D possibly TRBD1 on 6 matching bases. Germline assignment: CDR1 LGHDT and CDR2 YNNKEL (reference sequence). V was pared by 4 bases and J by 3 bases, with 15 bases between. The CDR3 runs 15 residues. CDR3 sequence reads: CASSPLGAEYYGYTF. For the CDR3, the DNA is TGTGCCAGCAGCCCCTTGGGGGCTGAGTACTATGGCTACACCTTC.

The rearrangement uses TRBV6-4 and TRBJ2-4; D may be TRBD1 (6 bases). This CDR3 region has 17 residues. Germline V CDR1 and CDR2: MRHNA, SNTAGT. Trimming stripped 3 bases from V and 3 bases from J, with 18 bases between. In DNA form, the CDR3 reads TGTGCCAGCAGTGAGCCATTCGACAGGTTAATCAAAAACATTCAGTACTTC. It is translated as CASSEPFDRLIKNIQYF.

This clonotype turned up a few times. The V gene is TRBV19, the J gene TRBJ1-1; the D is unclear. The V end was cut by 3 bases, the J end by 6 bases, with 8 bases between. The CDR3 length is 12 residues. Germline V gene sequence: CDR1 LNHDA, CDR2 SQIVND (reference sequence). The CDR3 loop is CASSIPGSEAFF. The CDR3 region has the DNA TGTGCCAGTAGTATCCCCGGTTCTGAAGCTTTCTTT.

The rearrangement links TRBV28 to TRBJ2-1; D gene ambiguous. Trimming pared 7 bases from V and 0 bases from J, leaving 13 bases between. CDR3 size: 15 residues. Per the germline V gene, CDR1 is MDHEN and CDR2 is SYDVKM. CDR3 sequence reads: CASTYVASSYNEQFF. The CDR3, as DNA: TGTGCCAGCACCTATGTCGCCAGCTCCTACAATGAGCAGTTCTTC. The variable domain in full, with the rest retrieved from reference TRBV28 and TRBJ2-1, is DVKVTQSSRYLVKRTGEKVFLECVQDMDHENMFWYRQDPGLGLRLIYFSYDVKMKEKGDIPEGYSVSREKKERFSLILESASTNQTSMYLCASTYVASSYNEQFFGPGTRLTVL.

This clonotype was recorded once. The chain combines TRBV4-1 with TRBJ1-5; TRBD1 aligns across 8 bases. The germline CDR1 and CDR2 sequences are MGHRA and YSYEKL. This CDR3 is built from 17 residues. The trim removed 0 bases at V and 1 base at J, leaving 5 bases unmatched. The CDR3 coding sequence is TGCGCCAGCAGCCAAGAGTGGACAGGGTTGAGCAATCAGCCCCAGCATTTT. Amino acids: CASSQEWTGLSNQPQHF.

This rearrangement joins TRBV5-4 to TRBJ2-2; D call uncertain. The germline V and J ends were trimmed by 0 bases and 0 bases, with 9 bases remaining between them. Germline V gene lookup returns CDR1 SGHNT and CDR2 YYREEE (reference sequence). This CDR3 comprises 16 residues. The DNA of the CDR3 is TGTGCCAGCAGCTTGGCTGGGGAAACGAACACCGGGGAGCTGTTTTTT. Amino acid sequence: CASSLAGETNTGELFF.

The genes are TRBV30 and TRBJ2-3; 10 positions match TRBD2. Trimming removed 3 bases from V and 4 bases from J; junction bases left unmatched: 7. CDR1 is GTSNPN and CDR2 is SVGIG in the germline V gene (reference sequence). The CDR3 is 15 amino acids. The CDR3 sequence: CAWSISGGAADTQYF. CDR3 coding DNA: TGTGCCTGGAGCATAAGCGGGGGGGCAGCAGATACGCAGTATTTT.

CDR3 coding DNA: TGCGCCAGCAGCCACGAGGGGCACGAGCAGTACTTC. This encodes CASSHEGHEQYF. This chain joins TRBV4-1 and TRBJ2-7, with D perhaps TRBD1 or TRBD2 (5 bases each). The V gene's germline CDR1 is MGHRA and CDR2 YSYEKL. V was cut by 3 bases and J by 5 bases, with 8 bases left in between. CDR3 length equals 12 residues.

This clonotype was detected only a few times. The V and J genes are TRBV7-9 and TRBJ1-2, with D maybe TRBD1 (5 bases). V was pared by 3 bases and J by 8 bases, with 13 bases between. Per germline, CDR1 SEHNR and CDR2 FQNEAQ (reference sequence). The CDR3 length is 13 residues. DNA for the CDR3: TGTGCCAGCAGCTTGAGGGGTCTAAGCGGCTACACCTTC. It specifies CASSLRGLSGYTF.

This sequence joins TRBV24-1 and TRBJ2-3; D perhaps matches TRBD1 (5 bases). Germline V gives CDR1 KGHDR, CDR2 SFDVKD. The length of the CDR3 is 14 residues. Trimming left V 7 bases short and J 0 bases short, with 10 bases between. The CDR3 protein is CATRGQSSTDTQYF. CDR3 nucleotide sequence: TGTGCCACCAGAGGACAATCTAGCACAGATACGCAGTATTTT.

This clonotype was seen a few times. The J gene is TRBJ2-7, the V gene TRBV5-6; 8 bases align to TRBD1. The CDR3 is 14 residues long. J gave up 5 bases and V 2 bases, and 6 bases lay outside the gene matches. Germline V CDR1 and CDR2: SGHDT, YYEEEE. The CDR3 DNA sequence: TGTGCCAGCAGCTTCGGACAGGGTCGGAACGAGCAGTACTTC. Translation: CASSFGQGRNEQYF.

The CDR3 sequence is CASSLATEENTEAFF. The CDR3 coding sequence is TGTGCCAGCAGCTTAGCTACGGAGGAGAACACTGAAGCTTTCTTT. The chain links TRBV7-9 to TRBJ1-1; unclear D gene. The germline gives CDR1 SEHNR, CDR2 FQNEAQ (reference sequence). The CDR3 covers 15 residues. The V gene lost 0 bases and the J gene lost 1 base, with 9 bases spanning the gap.

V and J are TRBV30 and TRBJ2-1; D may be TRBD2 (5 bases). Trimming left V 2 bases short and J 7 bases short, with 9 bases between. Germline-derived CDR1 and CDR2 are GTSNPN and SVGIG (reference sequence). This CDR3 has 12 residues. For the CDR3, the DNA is TGTGCCTGGAGTTCGGGAATGAATGAGCAGTTCTTC. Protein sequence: CAWSSGMNEQFF. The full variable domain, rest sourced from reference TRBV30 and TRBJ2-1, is SQTIHQWPATLVQPVGSPLSLECTVEGTSNPNLYWYRQAAGRGLQLLFYSVGIGQISSEVPQNLSASRPQDRQFILSSKKLLLSDSGFYLCAWSSGMNEQFFGPGTRLTVL.

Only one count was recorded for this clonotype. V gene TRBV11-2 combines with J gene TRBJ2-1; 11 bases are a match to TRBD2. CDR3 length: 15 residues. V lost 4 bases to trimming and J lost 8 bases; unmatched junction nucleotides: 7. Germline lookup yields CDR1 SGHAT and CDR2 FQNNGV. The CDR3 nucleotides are TGTGCCAGCAGCTCACTAGCGGGAGTAATCGATGAGCAGTTCTTC. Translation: CASSSLAGVIDEQFF.